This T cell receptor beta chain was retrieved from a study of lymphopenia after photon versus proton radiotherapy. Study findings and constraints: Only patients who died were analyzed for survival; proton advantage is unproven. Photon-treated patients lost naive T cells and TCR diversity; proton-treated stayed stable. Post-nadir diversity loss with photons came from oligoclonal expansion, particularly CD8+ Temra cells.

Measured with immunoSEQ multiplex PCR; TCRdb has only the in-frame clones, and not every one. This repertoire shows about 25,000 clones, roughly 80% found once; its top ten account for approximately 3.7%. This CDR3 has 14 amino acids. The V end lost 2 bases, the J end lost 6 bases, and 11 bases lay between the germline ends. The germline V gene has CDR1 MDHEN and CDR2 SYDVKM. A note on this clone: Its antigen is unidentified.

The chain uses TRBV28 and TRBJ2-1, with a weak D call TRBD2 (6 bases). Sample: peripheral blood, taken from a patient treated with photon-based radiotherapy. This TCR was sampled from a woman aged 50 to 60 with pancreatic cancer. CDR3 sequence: CASSLGLAPNEQFF. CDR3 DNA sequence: TGTGCCAGCAGTTTAGGTCTAGCGCCCAATGAGCAGTTCTTC.